This T cell receptor beta chain came from a study of T cells in Graves' hyperthyroidism and ophthalmopathy. The germline V and J ends were trimmed by 3 bases and 6 bases, with 12 bases remaining between them. The CDR3 runs 13 residues. Per the germline V gene, CDR1 is MNHEY and CDR2 is SMNVEV (reference sequence). Amplified TCR beta CDR3 regions derived from RNA transcripts. HTBI primers were used for first-round RT-PCR of the TCR CDR3. TCRdb reanalysed the multiplex PCR reads using MiXCR and keeps one entry per CDR3 protein. The table has about 640,000 distinct CDR3 sequences, less than 25% seen once.

The clonotype was recovered from a man aged 30 to 39 with Graves' ophthalmopathy. Specimen: blood. The V and J genes are TRBV27 and TRBJ2-7; D possibly corresponds to TRBD1 (6 bases). The CDR3 DNA reads as TGTGCCAGCAGTTTGGGACATCTAGGCGAGCAGTACTTC. The encoded protein is CASSLGHLGEQYF.